The 7 T cell receptor beta chains reported below all come from one sample, sequenced in a study of blood T cell repertoires in COVID-19. The repertoire was sequenced with immunoSEQ multiplex PCR; TCRdb's copy has only in-frame clones and lacks some. The table has approximately 80,000 clones, approximately 78% seen once; the top ten hold about 10%. Sequenced material: peripheral blood. These receptors were collected from a man aged 60-69 years with acute or convalescent COVID-19.

This chain connects TRBV28 to TRBJ2-1; 10 nucleotides agree with TRBD2. The ends lost 5 bases at V and 0 bases at J; junction bases unmatched: 7. Germline V lookup: CDR1 MDHEN, CDR2 SYDVKM. This CDR3 has 17 residues. The CDR3 sequence: CASSPSSSGGSYNEQFF. The CDR3 bases are TGTGCCAGCAGTCCCTCTTCTAGCGGGGGCTCCTACAATGAGCAGTTCTTC.

V and J are TRBV11-2 and TRBJ1-3, with TRBD1 as a possible D gene (5 bases). V lost 1 base, J lost 4 bases, and 14 bases lay in between. The CDR3 totals 16 residues. CDR1 SGHAT and CDR2 FQNNGV come from the germline V gene. This CDR3 reads CASSLAGVQTGNTIYF. The CDR3 nucleotides are TGTGCCAGCAGCTTAGCGGGGGTGCAAACGGGAAACACCATATATTTT.

The CDR3 DNA reads TGTGCCAGCAGTTTTGGTTCAGGCACTGAAGCTTTCTTT. It is translated as CASSFGSGTEAFF. This chain connects TRBV12-3 or TRBV12-4 to TRBJ1-1; D remains unclear. The CDR3 is made up of 13 amino acids. V lost 3 bases and J lost 4, with 9 bases in between.

J is TRBJ1-2 and V is TRBV28; TRBD1 matches at 9 bases. Per the germline V gene, CDR1 is MDHEN and CDR2 is SYDVKM. The CDR3 has 15 amino acids. With V trimmed by 5 bases and J by 4 bases, 8 bases remained unmatched. The CDR3: CASSTEQGALYGYTF. CDR3 bases: TGTGCCAGCAGTACAGAACAGGGGGCCCTCTATGGCTACACCTTC.

The chain couples TRBV27 to TRBJ1-6; D is unresolved. CDR3 length equals 14 residues. V gave up 3 bases and J gave up 7 bases, with 10 bases separating them. Germline V lookup: CDR1 MNHEY, CDR2 SMNVEV (reference sequence). The CDR3 DNA follows: TGTGCCAGCAGTTTCACGGACTCAAATTCACCCCTCCACTTT. Its protein is CASSFTDSNSPLHF.

This chain links TRBV3-1 (or the pseudogene TRBV3-2) with TRBJ1-2; TRBD1 might be the D (5 bases). Germline V lookup: CDR1 LGHDT, CDR2 YNNKEL (reference sequence). This CDR3 has 13 residues. Trimming took 2 bases from V and 2 from J, leaving 6 bases between them. CDR3 DNA: TGTGCCAGCAGCCAACAGGGCAACTATGGCTACACCTTC. Protein: CASSQQGNYGYTF.

This CDR3 is CASSPSGGLHGEQFF. DNA for the CDR3: TGCGCCAGCAGCCCTAGCGGAGGGCTACATGGTGAGCAGTTCTTC. The J gene is TRBJ2-1, the V gene TRBV5-1; 7 nucleotides match TRBD2. With 4 bases clipped from V and 9 bases from J, the junction kept 13 bases outside the gene matches. The germline V gene encodes CDR1 SGHRS and CDR2 YFSETQ. The CDR3 sequence is 15 residues long. The full variable domain, in which reference TRBV5-1 and TRBJ2-1 provide the parts outside the CDR3, is KAGVTQTPRYLIKTRGQQVTLSCSPISGHRSVSWYQQTPGQGLQFLFEYFSETQRNKGNFPGRFSGRQFSNSRSEMNVSTLELGDSALYLCASSPSGGLHGEQFFGPGTRLTVL.